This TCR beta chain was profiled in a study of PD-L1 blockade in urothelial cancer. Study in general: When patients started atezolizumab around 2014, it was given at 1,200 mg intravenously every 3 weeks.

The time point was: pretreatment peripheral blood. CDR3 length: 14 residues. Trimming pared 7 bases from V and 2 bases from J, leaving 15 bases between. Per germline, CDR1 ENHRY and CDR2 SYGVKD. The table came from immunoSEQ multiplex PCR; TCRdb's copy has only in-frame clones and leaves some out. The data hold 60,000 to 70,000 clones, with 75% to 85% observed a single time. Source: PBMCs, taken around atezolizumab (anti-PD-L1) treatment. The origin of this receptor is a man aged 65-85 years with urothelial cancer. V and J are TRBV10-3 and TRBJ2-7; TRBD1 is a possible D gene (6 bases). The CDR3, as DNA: TGTGCCATCAAAGGCAGGACAGATGCCTACGAGCAGTACTTC. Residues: CAIKGRTDAYEQYF.